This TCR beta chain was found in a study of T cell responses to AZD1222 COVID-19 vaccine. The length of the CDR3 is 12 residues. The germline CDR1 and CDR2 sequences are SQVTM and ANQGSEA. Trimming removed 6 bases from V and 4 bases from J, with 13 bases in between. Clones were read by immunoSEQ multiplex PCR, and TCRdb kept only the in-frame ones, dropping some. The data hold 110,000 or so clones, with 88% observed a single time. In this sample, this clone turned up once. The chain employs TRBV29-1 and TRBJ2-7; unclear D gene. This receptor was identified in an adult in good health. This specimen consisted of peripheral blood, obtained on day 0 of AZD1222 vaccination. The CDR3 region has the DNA TGCAGCGTCTCGGGCGACCCGTACGAGCAGTACTTC. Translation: CSVSGDPYEQYF.